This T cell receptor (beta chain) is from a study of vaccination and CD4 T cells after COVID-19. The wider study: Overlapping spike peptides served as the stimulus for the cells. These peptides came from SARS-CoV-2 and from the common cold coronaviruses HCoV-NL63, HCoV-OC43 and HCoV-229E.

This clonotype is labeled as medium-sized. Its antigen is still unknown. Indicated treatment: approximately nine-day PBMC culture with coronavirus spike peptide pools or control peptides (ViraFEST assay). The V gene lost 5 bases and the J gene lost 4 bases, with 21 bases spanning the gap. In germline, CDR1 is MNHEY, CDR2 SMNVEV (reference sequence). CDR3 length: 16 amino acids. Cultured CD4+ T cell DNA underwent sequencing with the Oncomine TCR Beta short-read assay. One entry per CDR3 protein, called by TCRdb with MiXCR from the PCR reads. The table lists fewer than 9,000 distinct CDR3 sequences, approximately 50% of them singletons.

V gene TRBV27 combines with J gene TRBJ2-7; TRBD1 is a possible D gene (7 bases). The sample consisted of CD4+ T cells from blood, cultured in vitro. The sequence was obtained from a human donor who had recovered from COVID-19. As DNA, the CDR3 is TGTGCCAGCAGTCCCAAGGAGGGGGGCAGGGGGTACGAGCAGTACTTC. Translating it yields CASSPKEGGRGYEQYF.